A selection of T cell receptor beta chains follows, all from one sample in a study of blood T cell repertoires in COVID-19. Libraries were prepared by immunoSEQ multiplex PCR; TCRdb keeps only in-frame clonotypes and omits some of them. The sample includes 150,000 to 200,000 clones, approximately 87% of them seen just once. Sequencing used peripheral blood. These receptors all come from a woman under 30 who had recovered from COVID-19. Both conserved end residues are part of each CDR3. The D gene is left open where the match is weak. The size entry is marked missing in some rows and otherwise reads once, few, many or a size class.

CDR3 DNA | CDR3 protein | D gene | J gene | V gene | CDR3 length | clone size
TGCGCCAGCAGCCACGACACCGGGGAGCTGTTTTTT | CASSHDTGELFF | . | TRBJ2-2 | TRBV4-1 | 12 | .
TGTGCCAGCAGCGACACGGGACAGGGGGCCTACGAGCAGTACTTC | CASSDTGQGAYEQYF | TRBD1 | TRBJ2-7 | TRBV5-5 | 15 | few
TGCGCCAGCGCACGGAGTATGAACACTGAAGCTTTCTTT | CASARSMNTEAFF | . | TRBJ1-1 | TRBV5-1 | 13 | .
TGTGCCAGCAGCCGGCGCGGCACTGAAGCTTTCTTT | CASSRRGTEAFF | . | TRBJ1-1 | TRBV11-2 | 12 | few
TGTGCCACCAGTGATTTCAGGGGCGGTTCGTACAATGAGCAGTTCTTC | CATSDFRGGSYNEQFF | . | TRBJ2-1 | TRBV24-1 | 16 | .
TGCGCCAGCAGCTTAGCAGGAAGGGGCTCTGGGGCCAACGTCCTGACTTTC | CASSLAGRGSGANVLTF | . | TRBJ2-6 | TRBV5-1 | 17 | .
TGCGCCAGCAGCCAAGATATCACGGGACAAAGCCGGTTCGGGGCCAACGTCCTGACTTTC | CASSQDITGQSRFGANVLTF | . | TRBJ2-6 | TRBV4-3 | 20 | once
TGTGCCAGCAGTGAAGCGTCCGCGTACCAAGAGACCCAGTACTTC | CASSEASAYQETQYF | . | TRBJ2-5 | TRBV2 | 15 | .
TGTGCCAGCAGTTACTCGAGACAGTCTAATCAGCCCCAGCATTTT | CASSYSRQSNQPQHF | . | TRBJ1-5 | TRBV6-5 | 15 | .
TGTGCCAGCAGAGGGGGAGAGGGTTCTGGAAACACCATATATTTT | CASRGGEGSGNTIYF | . | TRBJ1-3 | TRBV9 | 15 | many
TGTGCCAGCAGCCTTCGGACTAGCGGGAGGGCCGTTTCTAATTTGGATACGCAGTATTTT | CASSLRTSGRAVSNLDTQYF | TRBD2 | TRBJ2-3 | TRBV7-6 | 20 | .
TGTGCCAGCAGCGTAGCTAGCCGGGGGAACACTGAAGCTTTCTTT | CASSVASRGNTEAFF | . | TRBJ1-1 | TRBV9 | 15 | few
TGTGCCAGCAGCCAAGGGCACAGCATCACTAACTATGGCTACACCTTC | CASSQGHSITNYGYTF | . | TRBJ1-2 | TRBV3-1/TRBV3-2 | 16 | .
TGTGCCAGCAGTACAGGGTGGAGCACTGAAGCTTTCTTT | CASSTGWSTEAFF | . | TRBJ1-1 | TRBV12-3/TRBV12-4 | 13 | .
TGTGCCAGCAGTCCCGGACTAGCGGCCTACAATGAGCAGTTCTTC | CASSPGLAAYNEQFF | TRBD2 | TRBJ2-1 | TRBV6-2/TRBV6-3 | 15 | .
TGCGCCAGCAGCCAAGGCGCGGGTGAGCAGTTCTTC | CASSQGAGEQFF | . | TRBJ2-1 | TRBV4-1 | 12 | once
TGTGCCAGTAGGGACAGGGGCATGAACACTGAAGCTTTCTTT | CASRDRGMNTEAFF | TRBD1 | TRBJ1-1 | TRBV19 | 14 | .
TGTGCCAGCAGAACTGACACTAGGGAGGCGAACACCGGGGAGCTGTTTTTT | CASRTDTREANTGELFF | . | TRBJ2-2 | TRBV21-1 | 17 | .
TGTGCCACCAGTTCGACTACAGGGGGCTACTACGAGCAGTACTTC | CATSSTTGGYYEQYF | TRBD1 | TRBJ2-7 | TRBV24-1 | 15 | .
TGCGCCAGCAGCCACCAGATTAGGGGGCGGAACGAGCAGTACTTC | CASSHQIRGRNEQYF | TRBD1 | TRBJ2-7 | TRBV4-3 | 15 | .
TGTGCCAGCAGCTTTCTACGGACAGGGGCCTACGAGCAGTACTTC | CASSFLRTGAYEQYF | TRBD1 | TRBJ2-7 | TRBV7-8 | 15 | .
TGTGCCAGCAGCGCGGCCGGGACTAGCCTGGTTCACGGCACAGATACGCAGTATTTT | CASSAAGTSLVHGTDTQYF | TRBD2 | TRBJ2-3 | TRBV2 | 19 | .
TGTGCCAGCAGTCCCGGGACAGGGTTCAATGAGCAGTTCTTC | CASSPGTGFNEQFF | TRBD1 | TRBJ2-1 | TRBV6-2/TRBV6-3 | 14 | .
TGCGCCAGCAGCCAACCCCCAGGGGGTTTTAATTCACCCCTCCACTTT | CASSQPPGGFNSPLHF | TRBD1 | TRBJ1-6 | TRBV4-3 | 16 | few
TGTGCCAGCAGTGAAAGGGGGATGGGCGGCTACACCTTC | CASSERGMGGYTF | . | TRBJ1-2 | TRBV2 | 13 | .
TGTGCCAGCTCTGTCGGGAATTTAAGGGAGACCCAGTACTTC | CASSVGNLRETQYF | . | TRBJ2-5 | TRBV18 | 14 | .
TGTGCCAGCAGCTTCTCTGGGGCCAACGTCCTGACTTTC | CASSFSGANVLTF | . | TRBJ2-6 | TRBV12-3/TRBV12-4 | 13 | .
TGTGCCAGCAGAAGCTCCGGGTTGAACACTGAAGCTTTCTTT | CASRSSGLNTEAFF | . | TRBJ1-1 | TRBV14 | 14 | .
TGTGCCAGCAGCTTTGTGGGACTAGCGGAGACCGGGGAGCTGTTTTTT | CASSFVGLAETGELFF | TRBD2 | TRBJ2-2 | TRBV7-9 | 16 | .
TGCAGCGTTGAGACAGGTACAAAATACGAGCAGTACTTC | CSVETGTKYEQYF | . | TRBJ2-7 | TRBV29-1 | 13 | few
TGTGCCAGCAGTGATTTGGACAGGCCGCACTATGGCTACACCTTC | CASSDLDRPHYGYTF | TRBD1 | TRBJ1-2 | TRBV6-1 | 15 | .
TGTGCCAGCAGCTGGACAGGAGAGAGCGTCCTTCGCCGGAGGGAGACCCAGTACTTC | CASSWTGESVLRRRETQYF | TRBD1 | TRBJ2-5 | TRBV5-4 | 19 | .
TGTGCCTGGAGTGGGGAGGCTCTTCAGCCCCAGCATTTT | CAWSGEALQPQHF | . | TRBJ1-5 | TRBV30 | 13 | .
TGTGCCAGCTCACCACCGGGCAGGTTTAATGAAAAACTGTTTTTT | CASSPPGRFNEKLFF | . | TRBJ1-4 | TRBV18 | 15 | once
TGTGCCAGCAGCTTAGATAATCACAGGGCCTTCCACGAGCAGTACTTC | CASSLDNHRAFHEQYF | . | TRBJ2-7 | TRBV11-3 | 16 | .
TGTGCCAGCAGCTTGGCCAGGGGGTCCTACGAGCAGTACTTC | CASSLARGSYEQYF | TRBD1 | TRBJ2-7 | TRBV5-5 | 14 | .
TGTGCCAGTAGGACCCCACTCGGGGGTACGAACACCGGGGAGCTGTTTTTT | CASRTPLGGTNTGELFF | . | TRBJ2-2 | TRBV19 | 17 | .
TGTGCCAGCAGTGACTCGCTAGCGGGAGCAGATACGCAGTATTTT | CASSDSLAGADTQYF | TRBD2 | TRBJ2-3 | TRBV6-4 | 15 | .
TGCGCCAGCAGCTACGACGGCGGGAACACCATATATTTT | CASSYDGGNTIYF | . | TRBJ1-3 | TRBV5-1 | 13 | .
TGTGCCACCAGCAGAGAAGGGGAGCGGGGGGGTGTATGGACCGGGGAGCTGTTTTTT | CATSREGERGGVWTGELFF | TRBD2 | TRBJ2-2 | TRBV15 | 19 | .
TGTGCCAGCAAAACAAGGGGACTCTCCTCCACAGATACGCAGTATTTT | CASKTRGLSSTDTQYF | . | TRBJ2-3 | TRBV5-6 | 16 | .